This T cell receptor beta chain was recorded in a study of CD8 T cells in ankylosing spondylitis. Study-wide findings and caveats: In peripheral blood, disease-linked CD8+ clones occurred at relatively low frequencies.

TCRdb re-called the 5' RACE reads with MiXCR, one entry per CDR3 protein. The table includes around 340,000 distinct CDR3 sequences, 20% detected once. The V end lost 6 bases, the J end lost 4 bases, and 9 bases lay between the germline ends. This CDR3 contains 12 residues. The germline gives CDR1 MNHEY, CDR2 SVGAGI. As for this clonotype: What it binds is unknown.

This TCR was recovered from a male donor with ankylosing spondylitis or in good health (not recorded which). This chain links TRBV6-5 with TRBJ1-1; D is unresolved. The sample consisted of blood, either unsorted or a sorted T cell fraction (not recorded which). As DNA, the CDR3 is TGTGCCAGCAGACCCCCGGGCACTGAAGCTTTCTTT. Translated, it gives CASRPPGTEAFF.